The 16 T cell receptor beta chains given below trace back to one sample, sequenced in a study of control samples from healthy donors and cancer patients. Repertoires were generated with immunoSEQ multiplex PCR, while TCRdb's copy carries only in-frame clones and drops some. The sample has 95,000 to 130,000 clones, roughly 92% seen once. The sample comprised blood. The receptors derive from a man aged 30 to 45 in good health.

The chain has TRBV18 and TRBJ2-2, with a tentative D call TRBD2 (5 bases). CDR3 length: 14 residues. From germline, CDR1 is KGHSH and CDR2 LQKENI. V was pared by 3 bases and J by 6 bases, with 11 bases between. CDR3 loop: CASSPLAGAGELFF. In nucleotides, the CDR3 is TGTGCCAGCTCACCGCTCGCCGGGGCCGGGGAGCTGTTTTTT.

The chain links TRBV19 to TRBJ1-1; a possible D gene is TRBD1 (6 bases). Trimming cost V 7 bases and J 8 bases, with 20 bases left between them. This CDR3 has 14 amino acids. Germline V lookup: CDR1 LNHDA, CDR2 SQIVND (reference sequence). The CDR3 sequence: CASTAGGRRAEAFF. As DNA, the CDR3 is TGTGCCAGTACCGCCGGGGGGCGACGGGCCGAAGCTTTCTTT. Full variable domain (missing parts from reference TRBV19 and TRBJ1-1): DGGITQSPKYLFRKEGQNVTLSCEQNLNHDAMYWYRQDPGQGLRLIYYSQIVNDFQKGDIAEGYSVSREKKESFPLTVTSAQKNPTAFYLCASTAGGRRAEAFFGQGTRLTVV.

This clone was counted once. The rearrangement links TRBV5-1 to TRBJ1-3; D might be TRBD1 (6 bases). Per germline, CDR1 SGHRS and CDR2 YFSETQ. The CDR3 consists of 16 residues. V lost 0 bases, J lost 3 bases, and 13 bases lay in between. CDR3 residues: CASSLDGGAGGNTIYF. For the CDR3, the DNA is TGCGCCAGCAGCTTGGATGGGGGCGCGGGTGGAAACACCATATATTTT.

This chain connects TRBV28 to TRBJ1-2; a weak D match, TRBD1 (5 bases). Trimming cost V 3 bases and J 4 bases, with 9 bases left between them. CDR1 and CDR2 (germline): MDHEN, SYDVKM. CDR3 size: 13 residues. Here the CDR3 reads CASSFDSAYGYTF. The DNA of the CDR3 is TGTGCCAGCAGTTTCGACAGCGCCTATGGCTACACCTTC.

This clone was detected once. This chain uses TRBV7-3 with TRBJ2-1; 13 nucleotides align to TRBD2. Germline V gene lookup returns CDR1 SGHTA and CDR2 FQGTGA. The CDR3 has 15 amino acids. Germline trimming cut 4 bases from V and 8 bases from J; bases unmatched to any gene: 5. The CDR3 loop is CASSSLAGGFDEQFF. As DNA, the CDR3 is TGTGCCAGCAGCTCACTAGCGGGGGGGTTCGATGAGCAGTTCTTC.

This chain connects TRBV6-1 to TRBJ2-7, with D possibly called TRBD1 or TRBD2 (5 bases each). Trimming shortened V by 3 bases and J by 2 bases, and 17 bases separated the two germline ends. The CDR3 loop spans 16 amino acids. Germline loops: CDR1 MNHNS, CDR2 SASEGT. DNA of the CDR3: TGTGCCAGCAGTGAGCTTGGCAGTTCGGGACCCTACGAGCAGTACGTC. Its translation: CASSELGSSGPYEQYV.

The chain has TRBV28 and TRBJ1-4; a possible D gene is TRBD1 (6 bases). The CDR3 totals 15 residues. CDR1 is MDHEN, CDR2 SYDVKM, per germline. Trimming removed 4 bases from V and 4 bases from J, with 13 bases in between. The CDR3 bases are TGTGCCAGCAGTTCAGGGGCCCAGGGTAATGAAAAACTGTTTTTT. Translation: CASSSGAQGNEKLFF.

In the case of this clone: Other DNA sequences from this sample encode an identical CDR3 as well. The rearrangement uses TRBV25-1 and TRBJ1-2; TRBD1 is a possible D gene (5 bases). Germline lookup yields CDR1 MGHDK and CDR2 SYGVNS. This CDR3 has 16 amino acids. Deletions cut 4 bases from V and 0 bases from J, with 15 bases between. The CDR3 nucleotides read TGTGCCAGCAGTGGCCGGGCGGGGACTTCTAACTATGGCTACACCTTC. Its translation: CASSGRAGTSNYGYTF.

The chain employs TRBV6-5 and TRBJ2-3; the match to TRBD2 covers 8 bases. Germline trimming cut 6 bases from V and 4 bases from J; bases unmatched to any gene: 9. CDR3 length: 15 amino acids. Per germline, CDR1 MNHEY and CDR2 SVGAGI. CDR3 nucleotide sequence: TGTGCCAGCAGAAGGCGGGGGGTCGGGCCAGATACGCAGTATTTT. Its protein product is CASRRRGVGPDTQYF.

This clone appeared once. This chain joins TRBV13 and TRBJ2-7; 9 bases are shared with TRBD1. Germline lookup yields CDR1 PRHDT and CDR2 FYEKMQ (reference sequence). V trimming: 4 bases; J trimming: 3 bases; junction bases outside the gene matches: 4. The CDR3 consists of 14 residues. CDR3 coding DNA: TGTGCCAGCAGCTCGAGGGACAGGGACTACGAGCAGTACGTC. Amino acid sequence: CASSSRDRDYEQYV.

The chain recombines TRBV6-4 with TRBJ1-1, with TRBD1 identical over 8 bases. Looked up from germline, CDR1 is MRHNA and CDR2 is SNTAGT. With 4 bases clipped from V and 4 bases from J, the junction kept 8 bases outside the gene matches. CDR3 length equals 15 residues. The CDR3 here is CASSAYTGGITEAFF. The CDR3 DNA reads as TGTGCCAGCAGTGCCTACACAGGGGGAATCACTGAAGCTTTCTTT.

This rearrangement joins TRBV2 to TRBJ1-5, with D possibly being TRBD1 (5 bases). The CDR3 is 14 amino acids. V was cut by 2 bases and J by 6 bases, with 11 bases left in between. The germline CDR1 and CDR2 sequences are SNHLY and FYNNEI. This CDR3 is CASSEMAGTQPQHF. The CDR3, as DNA: TGTGCCAGCAGTGAAATGGCAGGGACTCAGCCCCAGCATTTT.

V is TRBV6-5 and J is TRBJ2-7, with D hard to call. Germline V gene data show CDR1 as MNHEY and CDR2 as SVGAGI. V lost 7 bases and J 2 bases, leaving 9 bases between the germline ends. CDR3 size: 12 residues. The CDR3 reads CASTPATYEQYF. CDR3 in DNA: TGTGCCAGCACTCCTGCGACCTACGAGCAGTACTTC.

J is TRBJ2-1 and V is TRBV7-2, with 9 nucleotides matching TRBD1. The CDR3 spans 13 residues. Germline CDR1 and CDR2: SGHTA and FQGNSA. V lost 6 bases to trimming and J lost 9 bases; unmatched junction nucleotides: 6. The CDR3 DNA is TGTGCCAGCAGAGGGACAGGGAAAGGTGAGCAGTTCTTC. Translated, it gives CASRGTGKGEQFF.

The chain links TRBV7-2 to TRBJ1-3, with D perhaps TRBD1 (5 bases). Trimming cost V 1 base and J 0 bases, with 7 bases left between them. From germline, CDR1 is SGHTA and CDR2 FQGNSA. The CDR3 length is 15 residues. This CDR3 is CASSLGGTSGNTIYF. CDR3 nucleotides: TGTGCCAGCAGCTTAGGCGGGACCTCTGGAAACACCATATATTTT.

The J gene is TRBJ1-1, the V gene TRBV6-6, with a tentative D call TRBD1 (6 bases). CDR1 and CDR2 from the germline V gene are MNHNY and SVGAGI (reference sequence). The CDR3 is 13 residues long. V lost 4 bases to trimming and J lost 10 bases, with 16 bases between them. CDR3 DNA sequence: TGTGCCAGCAGTTCCCACAGGGACGGTGGAGCTTTCTTT. Translating gives CASSSHRDGGAFF.